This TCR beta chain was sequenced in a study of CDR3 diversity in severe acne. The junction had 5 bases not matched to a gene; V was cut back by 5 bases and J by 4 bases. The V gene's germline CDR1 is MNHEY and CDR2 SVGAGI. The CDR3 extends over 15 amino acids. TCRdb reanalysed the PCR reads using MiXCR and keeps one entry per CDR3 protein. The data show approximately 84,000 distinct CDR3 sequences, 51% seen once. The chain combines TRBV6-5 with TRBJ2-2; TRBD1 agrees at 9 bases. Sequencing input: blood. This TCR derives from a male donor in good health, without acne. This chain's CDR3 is CASSQDRGVTGELFF. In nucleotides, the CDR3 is TGTGCCAGCAGTCAAGACAGGGGGGTCACCGGGGAGCTGTTTTTT.